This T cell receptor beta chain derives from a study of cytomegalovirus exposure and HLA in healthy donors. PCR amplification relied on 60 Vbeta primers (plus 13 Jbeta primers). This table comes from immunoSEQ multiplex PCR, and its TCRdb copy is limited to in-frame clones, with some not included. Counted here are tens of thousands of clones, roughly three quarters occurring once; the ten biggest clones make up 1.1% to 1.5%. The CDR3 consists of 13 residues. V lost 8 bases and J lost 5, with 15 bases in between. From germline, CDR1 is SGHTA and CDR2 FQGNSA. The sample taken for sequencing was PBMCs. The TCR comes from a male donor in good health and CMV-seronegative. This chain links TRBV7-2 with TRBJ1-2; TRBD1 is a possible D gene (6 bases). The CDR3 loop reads CASWGGRLYGYTF. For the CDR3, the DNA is TGTGCCAGCTGGGGGGGGCGGCTTTATGGCTACACCTTC.